The 18 T cell receptor beta chains presented below share a single source sample, sequenced in a study of T cells after posttransplantation cyclophosphamide. Libraries were prepared by immunoSEQ multiplex PCR; TCRdb keeps only in-frame clonotypes and omits some of them. Observed in the sample are approximately 8,400 clones, none of them singletons. A marrow graft followed busulfan-fludarabine conditioning, with cyclophosphamide on days +3 and +4. This material consisted of PBMCs, taken roughly 3 months after allogeneic stem cell transplant with posttransplant cyclophosphamide. These receptors originate from a female patient aged 55-70 years who received an allogeneic stem cell transplant from an unrelated donor, was CMV-positive, and had acute GVHD only. A subset of T cells may come from the graft donor.

This clone was observed at least ten times. The gene calls are TRBV7-2 and TRBJ1-6; no reliable D call. Germline-derived CDR1 and CDR2 are SGHTA and FQGNSA. Between the trimmed V and J ends, which lost 5 bases and 4 bases, there was a span of 12 bases. CDR3 length: 15 residues. The CDR3 coding sequence is TGTGCCAGCAGCGCATCCGACGGGTATAATTCACCCCTCCACTTT. It is translated as CASSASDGYNSPLHF.

Ten or more counts support this clone. As DNA, the CDR3 is TGTGCCAGCAGTCCGGAGGGACAGGGAATTTCGGAGACCCAGTACTTC. Encoded protein: CASSPEGQGISETQYF. The chain carries TRBV28 and TRBJ2-5; TRBD1 matches at 9 bases. The V gene end was trimmed by 5 bases and the J gene end by 5 bases; junction bases not matched to a gene: 12. The germline V gene has CDR1 MDHEN and CDR2 SYDVKM. This CDR3 has 16 residues.

In its sample, this clone was seen many times. The chain employs TRBV7-9 and TRBJ2-3; a possible D gene is TRBD1 (5 bases). Deletions cut 5 bases from V and 2 bases from J, with 11 bases between. CDR1 and CDR2 from the germline V gene are SEHNR and FQNEAQ (reference sequence). The CDR3 runs 14 residues. Here the CDR3 DNA reads TGTGCCAGCAGCCCTCAGGGCTCCACAGATACGCAGTATTTT. This translates into CASSPQGSTDTQYF.

This clone is termed medium-sized (0.01 to 0.1%). The chain combines TRBV5-4 with TRBJ2-1; tentatively, D is TRBD1 (7 bases). The CDR3 consists of 15 residues. The V gene's germline CDR1 is SGHNT and CDR2 YYREEE (reference sequence). The germline V and J ends were trimmed by 0 bases and 5 bases, with 12 bases remaining between them. The CDR3 is CASSLAQGGNNEQFF. CDR3 nucleotides: TGTGCCAGCAGCTTGGCTCAGGGGGGAAACAATGAGCAGTTCTTC.

In this sample, this clone turned up many times. The rearrangement uses TRBV5-4 and TRBJ2-7, with D perhaps TRBD1 (5 bases). V was shortened by 0 bases and J by 0 bases, with 10 bases between the two germline ends. The V gene's germline CDR1 is SGHNT and CDR2 YYREEE (reference sequence). This CDR3 is built from 15 residues. CDR3 sequence: CASSLAGKGSYEQYF. CDR3 nucleotides: TGTGCCAGCAGCTTGGCAGGGAAAGGCTCCTACGAGCAGTACTTC.

This clone was observed at least ten times. The chain links TRBV15 to TRBJ2-3; a possible D gene is TRBD2 (5 bases). The germline V gene has CDR1 LNHNV and CDR2 YYDKDF (reference sequence). The CDR3 length is 11 residues. V was pared by 9 bases and J by 7 bases, with 11 bases between. Here the CDR3 reads CATSLANTQYF. In DNA form, the CDR3 reads TGTGCCACTTCCCTAGCTAATACGCAGTATTTT.

This clone was detected ten times or more. The rearrangement joins TRBV5-5 to TRBJ2-7, with 7 bases aligning to TRBD1. This CDR3 is built from 16 residues. Germline V gene lookup returns CDR1 SGHKS and CDR2 YYEKEE (reference sequence). With V trimmed by 0 bases and J by 6 bases, 12 bases remained unmatched. The CDR3 nucleotides read TGTGCCAGCAGCTTGGCCCCCAGACAGGGAAGGGGCGAGCAGTACTTC. This codes for CASSLAPRQGRGEQYF.

This clone was detected many times. V is TRBV6-2 or TRBV6-3 and J is TRBJ1-5, with no clear D. Between the trimmed V and J ends, which lost 4 bases and 3 bases, there was a span of 7 bases. CDR1 and CDR2 (germline): MNHEY, SVGEGT. The CDR3 is made up of 13 amino acids. The DNA of the CDR3 is TGTGCCAGCAGTTCAGGTTTCAATCAGCCCCAGCATTTT. The encoded protein is CASSSGFNQPQHF.

This clone has at least ten counts. J is TRBJ2-1 and V is TRBV12-3 or TRBV12-4; 14 nucleotides align to TRBD2. V trimming: 5 bases; J trimming: 6 bases; junction bases outside the gene matches: 6. The CDR3 is 16 amino acids. The CDR3 nucleotides are TGTGCCAGCAGTCCTCCGGGACTAGCGGGAGCCAATGAGCAGTTCTTC. This sequence encodes CASSPPGLAGANEQFF.

The chain joins TRBV5-4 to TRBJ2-5; 8 bases line up with TRBD2. The length of the CDR3 is 15 residues. J lost 3 bases, V lost 2 bases, and 6 bases had no gene match. Germline V gives CDR1 SGHNT, CDR2 YYREEE (reference sequence). CDR3 sequence reads: CASSLVAGTKETQYF. The CDR3 region has the DNA TGTGCCAGCAGCTTAGTAGCGGGGACTAAAGAGACCCAGTACTTC.

The chain joins TRBV6-2 or TRBV6-3 to TRBJ1-2; the D gene is possibly TRBD1 (5 bases). V lost 4 bases and J lost 1, with 7 bases in between. Per the germline V gene, CDR1 is MNHEY and CDR2 is SVGEGT. The CDR3 extends over 13 amino acids. The CDR3 reads CASSFQGNYGYTF. CDR3 nucleotides: TGTGCCAGCAGTTTCCAGGGTAACTATGGCTACACCTTC.

There are a few counts of this clone. The chain couples TRBV15 to TRBJ1-2; a possible D gene is TRBD1 (5 bases). V lost 5 bases, J lost 0 bases, and 10 bases lay in between. The CDR3 is made up of 14 amino acids. Germline CDR1 and CDR2: LNHNV and YYDKDF (reference sequence). The CDR3 DNA reads TGTGCCACCAGCGGGGCATGGACTAACTATGGCTACACCTTC. Protein: CATSGAWTNYGYTF.

This clone was counted many times. The rearrangement links TRBV12-3 or TRBV12-4 to TRBJ2-1, with 12 bases matching TRBD2. This CDR3 has 14 amino acids. J lost 10 bases, V lost 3 bases, and 4 bases had no gene match. The CDR3 bases are TGTGCCAGCAGTTTGAGGACTAGCGGGATGGAGCAGTTCTTC. This sequence encodes CASSLRTSGMEQFF.

This clone has at least ten counts. V gene TRBV12-3 or TRBV12-4 combines with J gene TRBJ2-5; D uncertain. Between the trimmed V and J ends, which lost 3 bases and 4 bases, there was a span of 6 bases. This CDR3 is built from 12 residues. The CDR3 sequence: CASSLVVETQYF. CDR3 sequence (DNA): TGTGCCAGCAGTTTGGTAGTAGAGACCCAGTACTTC.

Many counts were recorded for this clone. The V and J genes are TRBV9 and TRBJ1-6; unclear D gene. CDR1 is SGDLS and CDR2 is YYNGEE in the germline V gene. V was pared by 5 bases and J by 7 bases, with 13 bases between. The length of the CDR3 is 14 residues. The DNA for the CDR3 is TGTGCCAGCAGTACAGACAATCGGAATTCACCCCTCCACTTT. Translation gives CASSTDNRNSPLHF. Looking up the rest from reference TRBV9 and TRBJ1-6 gives the full variable domain: DSGVTQTPKHLITATGQRVTLRCSPRSGDLSVYWYQQSLDQGLQFLIQYYNGEERAKGNILERFSAQQFPDLHSELNLSSLELGDSALYFCASSTDNRNSPLHFGNGTRLTVT.

This clone was observed many times. The chain couples TRBV6-5 to TRBJ1-4; the D gene is possibly TRBD1 (6 bases). Germline V lookup: CDR1 MNHEY, CDR2 SVGAGI. The CDR3 consists of 14 residues. V was cut by 2 bases and J by 5 bases, with 9 bases left in between. The CDR3 spells CASSYLQGNEKLFF. As DNA, the CDR3 is TGTGCCAGCAGTTACCTACAGGGCAATGAAAAACTGTTTTTT.

The sample holds a few counts of this clone. This chain connects TRBV14 to TRBJ2-5; 10 nucleotides align to TRBD2. The junction had 8 bases not matched to a gene; V was cut back by 0 bases and J by 1 base. Per germline, CDR1 SGHDN and CDR2 FVKESK. The CDR3 covers 18 residues. CDR3 bases: TGTGCCAGCAGCCAAGAGCCTAGCGGGAGCCTAGTCCAAGAGACCCAGTACTTC. Translating it yields CASSQEPSGSLVQETQYF.

This clone was recorded at least ten times. The chain recombines TRBV7-9 with TRBJ2-7; D gene ambiguous. Germline V lookup: CDR1 SEHNR, CDR2 FQNEAQ (reference sequence). V dropped 1 base and J dropped 3 bases, with 7 bases sitting between them. The CDR3 runs to 13 residues. CDR3 DNA sequence: TGTGCCAGCAGCTTAGATCCCAGCTACGAGCAGTACTTC. Protein: CASSLDPSYEQYF.